Presented here are 9 T cell receptor beta chains from one specimen sequenced in a study of sequential checkpoint blockade in melanoma. TCRdb's table, derived via immunoSEQ multiplex PCR, lists solely in-frame clones and lacks some. Of roughly 28,000 clones listed, roughly 80% are singletons. Documented treatment: randomized to nivolumab then ipilimumab (arm A) or the reverse (arm B). Sequencing was performed on CD8+ T cells sorted from blood (inferred from file names), taken from a patient given nivolumab and ipilimumab in sequence. The receptors originated from a human donor with melanoma.

Of note for this clone: One end of the junction is discordant with germline, which a read error may explain. The sample has other DNA sequences that encode this CDR3 too. This sequence joins TRBV18 and TRBJ2-7; 7 nucleotides match TRBD1. The germline gives CDR1 KGHSH, CDR2 LQKENI. CDR3 length equals 17 residues. This chain's CDR3 is CASSPPFGQEEFYEQYF. CDR3 nucleotides: TGTGCCAGCTCGCCACCCTTCGGACAGGAGGAATTTTACGAGCAGTACTTC.

This sequence joins TRBV30 and TRBJ2-7; 7 bases line up with TRBD1. CDR1 and CDR2 from the germline V gene are GTSNPN and SVGIG (reference sequence). This CDR3 is built from 12 residues. The V gene end was trimmed by 3 bases and the J gene end by 4 bases; junction bases not matched to a gene: 3. CDR3 DNA sequence: TGTGCCTGGAGCTCGACAGGGTACGAGCAGTACTTC. Its protein product is CAWSSTGYEQYF.

The chain couples TRBV9 to TRBJ2-3, with a weak D call TRBD2 (6 bases). The CDR3 loop spans 16 amino acids. Germline CDR1 reads SGDLS; CDR2 reads YYNGEE. Trimming left V 4 bases short and J 6 bases short, with 21 bases between. CDR3 sequence (DNA): TGTGCCAGCAGCCCCTCCGGGACTTCGGTGGTGGATACGCAGTATTTT. Translated: CASSPSGTSVVDTQYF.

The V and J genes are TRBV2 and TRBJ2-2; TRBD2 is a possible D gene (5 bases). CDR1 and CDR2 from the germline V gene are SNHLY and FYNNEI. Trimming removed 4 bases from V and 7 bases from J, with 7 bases in between. The CDR3 extends over 12 amino acids. The CDR3 loop reads CASSAGIGELFF. CDR3 coding DNA: TGTGCCAGCAGTGCGGGGATCGGGGAGCTGTTTTTT.

The rearrangement uses TRBV7-3 and TRBJ2-1; TRBD2 might be the D (6 bases). This CDR3 is 15 amino acids long. V was pared by 6 bases and J by 0 bases, with 12 bases between. Germline CDR1 SGHTA, CDR2 FQGTGA. In DNA form, the CDR3 reads TGTGCCAGCAGTTCTGCGGGGAGCTCCTACAATGAGCAGTTCTTC. This encodes CASSSAGSSYNEQFF.

The chain uses TRBV5-1 and TRBJ1-2; D unclear. Per germline, CDR1 SGHRS and CDR2 YFSETQ. V was cut by 1 base and J by 3 bases, with 13 bases left in between. The CDR3 is 15 amino acids. CDR3 nucleotides: TGCGCCAGCAGCTTGTCTATGAACTTCGACTATGGCTACACCTTC. Protein sequence: CASSLSMNFDYGYTF.

This clone rates as medium-sized. The rearrangement uses TRBV29-1 and TRBJ1-2, with 8 bases matching TRBD1. Germline V CDR1 and CDR2: SQVTM, ANQGSEA. The CDR3 length is 13 residues. Germline trimming cut 5 bases from V and 7 bases from J; bases unmatched to any gene: 9. The CDR3 protein is CSVIGARGLGYTF. CDR3 nucleotides: TGCAGCGTTATCGGCGCCAGGGGGCTTGGCTACACCTTC.

The rearrangement links TRBV28 to TRBJ2-1, with TRBD1 identical over 7 bases. The CDR3 is 14 residues long. With V trimmed by 3 bases and J by 7 bases, 6 bases remained unmatched. The V gene's germline CDR1 is MDHEN and CDR2 SYDVKM. The CDR3 is CASSLMAGGNEQFF. Here the CDR3 DNA reads TGTGCCAGCAGTTTGATGGCAGGGGGTAATGAGCAGTTCTTC.

The chain joins TRBV10-2 to TRBJ1-6; 9 bases are shared with TRBD1. This CDR3 region has 15 residues. The V segment lost 4 bases and the J segment 6 bases; nucleotides outside the gene matches: 4. Germline V gene sequence: CDR1 WSHSY, CDR2 SAAADI. The CDR3 here is CASSGQGVANSPLHF. CDR3 sequence (DNA): TGCGCCAGCAGTGGACAGGGGGTGGCTAATTCACCCCTCCACTTT.